This passage covers 27 T cell receptor beta chains from one sample sequenced in a study of cytomegalovirus exposure and HLA in healthy donors. Primers for the PCR totalled 60 Vbeta and 13 Jbeta. Assay: immunoSEQ multiplex PCR; the TCRdb copy retains only in-frame clones and omits some. The sample shows some 120,000 clones, roughly 82% of them seen only once. The sequencing input was PBMCs. Receptor source: a woman aged 40 to 49 in good health and CMV-seropositive.

A word on this clone: Compared with germline, one end of the junction differs, possibly owing to a read error. This chain connects TRBV28 to TRBJ2-1; 9 bases agree with TRBD2. CDR1 and CDR2 from the germline V gene are MDHEN and SYDVKM. This CDR3 has 16 residues. CDR3 DNA: TGTGCCGGCAGAGGTCCAGCGGGAGGTGGGGACGATGAGCAGTTCTTC. It is translated as CAGRGPAGGGDDEQFF.

This chain links TRBV28 with TRBJ1-3, with D perhaps TRBD1 (5 bases). CDR1 is MDHEN, CDR2 SYDVKM, per germline. The ends were cut back, 3 bases at V and 2 bases at J, with 11 bases in the middle. The CDR3 is 15 amino acids. The CDR3 region has the DNA TGTGCCAGCAGTTTGGGGGGAACCGCTGGAAACACCATATATTTT. It yields the protein CASSLGGTAGNTIYF.

The chain couples TRBV30 to TRBJ2-1, with D possibly being TRBD1 (6 bases). Germline CDR1 GTSNPN, CDR2 SVGIG (reference sequence). Trimming took 1 base from V and 3 from J, leaving 25 bases between them. The CDR3 extends over 19 amino acids. The CDR3 region is CAWSEGDTEFGGYYNEQFF. CDR3 bases: TGTGCCTGGAGTGAAGGGGACACAGAGTTTGGAGGTTACTACAATGAGCAGTTCTTC.

This clone was observed a handful of times. This chain connects TRBV5-1 to TRBJ2-6, with TRBD1 matching 7 bases. The CDR3 consists of 18 residues. Germline CDR1 is SGHRS and CDR2 is YFSETQ. After removal of 0 bases from V and 0 bases from J, the junction contained 6 bases not matched to a gene. CDR3 sequence (DNA): TGCGCCAGCAGCTTGGCCGGGACAGCCTTCTCTGGGGCCAACGTCCTGACTTTC. This gives the protein CASSLAGTAFSGANVLTF.

The rearrangement uses TRBV9 and TRBJ1-4; tentatively, D is TRBD1 (6 bases). Trimming shortened V by 3 bases and J by 6 bases, and 12 bases separated the two germline ends. The CDR3 runs 14 residues. From germline, CDR1 is SGDLS and CDR2 YYNGEE. CDR3 sequence (DNA): TGTGCCAGCAGCGGCGACAGGTGGGATGAAAAACTGTTTTTT. Protein: CASSGDRWDEKLFF.

The V call is TRBV6-1, the J call TRBJ1-4; tentative D call: TRBD1 (5 bases). The germline V gene has CDR1 MNHNS and CDR2 SASEGT. This CDR3 comprises 15 residues. Trimming cost V 3 bases and J 5 bases, with 13 bases left between them. This CDR3 is CASSDTGEPNEKLFF. In DNA form, the CDR3 reads TGTGCCAGCAGTGATACGGGGGAGCCGAATGAAAAACTGTTTTTT.

The J gene is TRBJ2-3, the V gene TRBV29-1; no clear D. The CDR3 contains 12 residues. Per germline, CDR1 SQVTM and CDR2 ANQGSEA. The V end lost 5 bases, the J end lost 2 bases, and 8 bases lay between the germline ends. CDR3 amino acids: CSVQELTDTQYF. DNA of the CDR3: TGCAGCGTTCAGGAACTCACAGATACGCAGTATTTT.

CDR3 protein: CASTRQGGTGELFF. In nucleotides, the CDR3 is TGTGCCAGCACGCGACAGGGAGGTACCGGGGAGCTGTTTTTT. This chain joins TRBV2 and TRBJ2-2; perhaps TRBD1 as D (7 bases). Trimming left V 7 bases short and J 5 bases short, with 14 bases between. CDR3 length: 14 amino acids. CDR1 is SNHLY, CDR2 FYNNEI, per germline.

This chain links TRBV7-2 with TRBJ2-7; D might be TRBD1 (5 bases). Trimming took 7 bases from V and 3 from J, leaving 16 bases between them. The CDR3 sequence is 14 residues long. Germline V gene lookup returns CDR1 SGHTA and CDR2 FQGNSA. DNA for the CDR3: TGTGCCAGCAACCTGGGGCAGGCCCTCTACGAGCAGTACTTC. Translation: CASNLGQALYEQYF. Full variable domain (missing parts from reference TRBV7-2 and TRBJ2-7): GAGVSQSPSNKVTEKGKDVELRCDPISGHTALYWYRQSLGQGLEFLIYFQGNSAPDKSGLPSDRFSAERTGGSVSTLTIQRTQQEDSAVYLCASNLGQALYEQYFGPGTRLTVT.

V gene TRBV6-5 combines with J gene TRBJ2-3; TRBD2 agrees at 13 bases. CDR1 is MNHEY and CDR2 is SVGAGI in the germline V gene. This CDR3 has 16 amino acids. Trimming removed 4 bases from V and 4 bases from J; junction bases left unmatched: 5. The CDR3: CASSSLTSGRSDTQYF. In DNA form, the CDR3 reads TGTGCCAGCAGTTCCCTGACTAGCGGGAGGTCAGATACGCAGTATTTT.

The chain couples TRBV19 to TRBJ2-3; 9 bases fit TRBD2. CDR1 LNHDA and CDR2 SQIVND come from the germline V gene (reference sequence). The CDR3 is 15 amino acids. Losses at the gene ends were 8 bases for V and 3 bases for J; bases not matched to a gene: 9. The CDR3 bases are TGTGCCAGTGGTGGTAGCGGGAGTCGGACAGATACGCAGTATTTT. This translates into CASGGSGSRTDTQYF.

This chain uses TRBV9 with TRBJ1-2; 8 nucleotides agree with TRBD1. V was pared by 0 bases and J by 8 bases, with 9 bases of the junction left unmatched. CDR1 is SGDLS and CDR2 is YYNGEE in the germline V gene. This CDR3 comprises 15 residues. The CDR3 bases are TGTGCCAGCAGCGTAGTTGACAGGGGAGTCGGCGGCTACACCTTC. This encodes CASSVVDRGVGGYTF. The variable domain in full, completed from reference TRBV9 and TRBJ1-2, reads DSGVTQTPKHLITATGQRVTLRCSPRSGDLSVYWYQQSLDQGLQFLIQYYNGEERAKGNILERFSAQQFPDLHSELNLSSLELGDSALYFCASSVVDRGVGGYTFGSGTRLTVV.

The gene calls are TRBV2 and TRBJ1-2; D gene uncertain. Per the germline V gene, CDR1 is SNHLY and CDR2 is FYNNEI. The CDR3 covers 14 residues. V was clipped by 3 bases and J by 0 bases, with 8 bases between them. The CDR3 nucleotides are TGTGCCAGCAGTGAGTCACCAGCTAACTATGGCTACACCTTC. This translates into CASSESPANYGYTF.

This chain uses TRBV29-1 with TRBJ2-7; 8 nucleotides align to TRBD1. V shed 7 bases and J 5 bases; nucleotides not matched to a gene: 7. This CDR3 spans 12 amino acids. Germline values: CDR1 SQVTM, CDR2 ANQGSEA. The CDR3 spells CSARQGRNEQYF. The CDR3 nucleotides read TGCAGCGCCCGACAGGGGAGAAACGAGCAGTACTTC.

The table lists this clone with a few counts. The J gene is TRBJ2-3, the V gene TRBV7-9, with 11 bases aligning to TRBD2. The CDR3 is made up of 14 amino acids. Germline V lookup: CDR1 SEHNR, CDR2 FQNEAQ (reference sequence). V shed 3 bases, J shed 4 bases, and the junction held 0 bases outside the gene matches. The DNA of the CDR3 is TGTGCCAGCAGCTTTAGCGGGAGGGCAGATACGCAGTATTTT. Protein sequence: CASSFSGRADTQYF.

CDR3 in DNA: TGTGCCAGCAGTTTAGTCTGGAGGGGAGGTAACTATGGCTACACCTTC. The encoded protein is CASSLVWRGGNYGYTF. The chain is built from TRBV28 and TRBJ1-2; the D gene is possibly TRBD1 (5 bases). Trimming left V 2 bases short and J 1 base short, with 14 bases between. Germline V lookup: CDR1 MDHEN, CDR2 SYDVKM. The length of the CDR3 is 16 residues.

This chain uses TRBV7-9 with TRBJ1-1; 10 bases line up with TRBD1. The J segment lost 5 bases and the V segment lost 7 bases, leaving 7 bases of the junction unmatched. The CDR3 contains 14 residues. Germline V gives CDR1 SEHNR, CDR2 FQNEAQ (reference sequence). This chain's CDR3 is CASIRDRGGTEAFF. DNA of the CDR3: TGTGCCAGCATCCGGGACAGGGGAGGGACTGAAGCTTTCTTT.

The V gene is TRBV9, the J gene TRBJ2-3, with 9 nucleotides matching TRBD2. V was pared by 0 bases and J by 4 bases, with 6 bases of the junction left unmatched. Germline V gives CDR1 SGDLS, CDR2 YYNGEE. The CDR3 length is 16 residues. CDR3 sequence: CASSVAAGGPSDTQYF. CDR3 bases: TGTGCCAGCAGCGTAGCTGCGGGAGGGCCGTCAGATACGCAGTATTTT.

As to this clone: The same CDR3 can be traced to other DNA sequences in this sample. CDR3 DNA: TGTGCCAGCAGTCTCCCCCCCTACGAGCAGTACTTC. Residues: CASSLPPYEQYF. The rearrangement joins TRBV28 to TRBJ2-7; D uncertain. This CDR3 contains 12 residues. Between the trimmed V and J ends, which lost 5 bases and 2 bases, there was a span of 7 bases. From germline, CDR1 is MDHEN and CDR2 SYDVKM.

The chain has TRBV18 and TRBJ2-7, with TRBD1 matching 8 bases. In germline, CDR1 is KGHSH, CDR2 LQKENI. The CDR3 loop spans 14 amino acids. The V segment lost 2 bases and the J segment 5 bases; nucleotides outside the gene matches: 5. The chain's CDR3 is CASSPGGTGNEQYF. For the CDR3, the DNA is TGTGCCAGCTCACCAGGGGGGACAGGAAACGAGCAGTACTTC.

For the CDR3, the DNA is TGTGCCAGCAGCCCCGGACTAGCGGGAAACACAGATACGCAGTATTTT. It translates to CASSPGLAGNTDTQYF. The rearrangement links TRBV7-8 to TRBJ2-3; 12 nucleotides align to TRBD2. The CDR3 contains 16 residues. Germline V CDR1 and CDR2: SGHVS, FQNEAQ. V shed 5 bases and J 2 bases; nucleotides not matched to a gene: 5.

The J gene is TRBJ2-5, the V gene TRBV29-1; 12 bases line up with TRBD1. CDR1 is SQVTM and CDR2 is ANQGSEA in the germline V gene. The CDR3 consists of 14 residues. After removal of 7 bases from V and 5 bases from J, the junction contained 8 bases not matched to a gene. DNA of the CDR3: TGCAGCGCCCCGGGACAGGGGGCTTTGGAGACCCAGTACTTC. Its protein product is CSAPGQGALETQYF.

The gene calls are TRBV5-6 and TRBJ2-3; weak D call: TRBD1 (5 bases). The CDR3 covers 15 residues. The V end lost 1 base, the J end lost 0 bases, and 9 bases lay between the germline ends. CDR1 and CDR2 (germline): SGHDT, YYEEEE. CDR3 in amino acids: CASSLYGASTDTQYF. The CDR3, as DNA: TGTGCCAGCAGCTTGTATGGGGCTAGCACAGATACGCAGTATTTT.

The V call is TRBV5-6, the J call TRBJ2-1, with TRBD2 matching over 7 bases. This CDR3 comprises 15 residues. Germline CDR1 reads SGHDT; CDR2 reads YYEEEE. V dropped 3 bases and J dropped 4; count of bases not matched to a gene: 7. The CDR3 DNA reads TGTGCCAGCAGCTCGCGGGCTAGCGGATACAATGAGCAGTTCTTC. Translating it yields CASSSRASGYNEQFF.

This clone was seen a few times. The V call is TRBV11-2, the J call TRBJ2-5; 9 nucleotides agree with TRBD2. This CDR3 has 16 residues. CDR1 SGHAT and CDR2 FQNNGV come from the germline V gene. J lost 5 bases, V lost 5 bases, and 12 bases had no gene match. The CDR3 DNA reads as TGTGCCAGCAGCCTCCTTAGCGGGAGTCGGGGGGAGACCCAGTACTTC. Its translation is CASSLLSGSRGETQYF.

CDR3 residues: CASSLASETQYF. The CDR3 bases are TGCGCCAGCAGCTTGGCATCAGAGACCCAGTACTTC. V gene TRBV5-1 combines with J gene TRBJ2-5; D not resolved. The V end lost 0 bases, the J end lost 4 bases, and 4 bases lay between the germline ends. The CDR3 has 12 amino acids. Germline CDR1 and CDR2: SGHRS and YFSETQ.

J is TRBJ2-2 and V is TRBV5-1; weak D call: TRBD1 (5 bases). Per the germline V gene, CDR1 is SGHRS and CDR2 is YFSETQ. V dropped 7 bases and J dropped 1 base, with 14 bases sitting between them. This CDR3 region has 15 residues. The CDR3 nucleotides read TGCGCCAGCGGCGCAGGGATGAGGAACACCGGGGAGCTGTTTTTT. Encoded protein: CASGAGMRNTGELFF. The full variable domain, completed using reference TRBV5-1 and TRBJ2-2, is KAGVTQTPRYLIKTRGQQVTLSCSPISGHRSVSWYQQTPGQGLQFLFEYFSETQRNKGNFPGRFSGRQFSNSRSEMNVSTLELGDSALYLCASGAGMRNTGELFFGEGSRLTVL.